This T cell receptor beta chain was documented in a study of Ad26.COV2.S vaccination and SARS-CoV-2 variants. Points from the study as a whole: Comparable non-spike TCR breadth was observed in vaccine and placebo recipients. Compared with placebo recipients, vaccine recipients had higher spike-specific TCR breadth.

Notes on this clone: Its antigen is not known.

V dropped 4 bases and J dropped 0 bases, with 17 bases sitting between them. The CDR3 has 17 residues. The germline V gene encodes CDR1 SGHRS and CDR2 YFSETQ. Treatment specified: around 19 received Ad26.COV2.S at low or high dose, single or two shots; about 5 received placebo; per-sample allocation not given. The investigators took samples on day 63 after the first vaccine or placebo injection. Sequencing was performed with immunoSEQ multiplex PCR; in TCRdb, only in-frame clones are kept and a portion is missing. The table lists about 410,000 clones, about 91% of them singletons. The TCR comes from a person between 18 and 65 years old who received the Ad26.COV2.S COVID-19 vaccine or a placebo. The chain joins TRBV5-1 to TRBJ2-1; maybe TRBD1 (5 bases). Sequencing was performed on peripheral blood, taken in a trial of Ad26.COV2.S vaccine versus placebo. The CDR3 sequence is CASSPRLGPSSYNEQFF. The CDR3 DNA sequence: TGCGCCAGCAGCCCTCGATTGGGGCCAAGCTCCTACAATGAGCAGTTCTTC.